Sequencing of this T cell receptor beta chain was carried out in a study of identical twins. This clonotype was picked up many times. Its antigen is still unknown. The study, taken as a whole, reports: Twins' excess sharing was less marked for out-of-frame beta sequences. Zero-insertion analyses were open to partial confounding by invariant MAIT and iNKT cells.

This CDR3 has 15 residues. The junction had 6 bases not matched to a gene; V was cut back by 4 bases and J by 2 bases. The germline V gene has CDR1 SGHRS and CDR2 YFSETQ. TCRdb re-called the 5' RACE reads through MiXCR, storing one row per CDR3 protein. Found here are 500,000 to 550,000 distinct CDR3 sequences, roughly a fifth of them singletons; the top ten hold around 0.9%. This same sample was also part of a study on T cells expressing NK-cell markers. That study adds: Where several donors were concerned, these clonotypes also led the CD3+CD56-NKG2C+ fraction.

The sequenced material came from CD4+ T cells sorted from blood. The receptor's source is a young woman in good health. V gene TRBV5-1 combines with J gene TRBJ2-1; the match to TRBD2 covers 7 bases. The CDR3, as DNA: TGCGCCAGCAGCCAAGGGAGGGCGACCTACAATGAGCAGTTCTTC. This encodes CASSQGRATYNEQFF.